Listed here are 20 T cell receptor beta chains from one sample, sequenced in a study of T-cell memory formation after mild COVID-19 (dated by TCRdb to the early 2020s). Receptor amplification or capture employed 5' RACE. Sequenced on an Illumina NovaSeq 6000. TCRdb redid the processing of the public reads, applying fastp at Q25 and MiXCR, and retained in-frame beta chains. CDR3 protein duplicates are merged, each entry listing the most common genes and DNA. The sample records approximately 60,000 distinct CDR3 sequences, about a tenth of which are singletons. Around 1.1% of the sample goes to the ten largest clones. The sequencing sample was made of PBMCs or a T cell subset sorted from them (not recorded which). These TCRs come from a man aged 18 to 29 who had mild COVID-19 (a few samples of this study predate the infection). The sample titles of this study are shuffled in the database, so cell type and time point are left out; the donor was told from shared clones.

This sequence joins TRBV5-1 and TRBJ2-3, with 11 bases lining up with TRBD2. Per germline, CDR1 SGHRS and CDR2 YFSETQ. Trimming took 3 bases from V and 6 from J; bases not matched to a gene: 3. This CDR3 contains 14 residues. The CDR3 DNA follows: TGCGCCAGCAGCTCGGGGACTAGCGGTGATACGCAGTATTTT. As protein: CASSSGTSGDTQYF.

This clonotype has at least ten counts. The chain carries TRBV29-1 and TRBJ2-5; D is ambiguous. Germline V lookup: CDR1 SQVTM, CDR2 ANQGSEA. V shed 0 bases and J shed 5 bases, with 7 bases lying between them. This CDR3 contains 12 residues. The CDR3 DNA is TGCAGCGTTGAAGAGAGTAGGGAGACCCAGTACTTC. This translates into CSVEESRETQYF.

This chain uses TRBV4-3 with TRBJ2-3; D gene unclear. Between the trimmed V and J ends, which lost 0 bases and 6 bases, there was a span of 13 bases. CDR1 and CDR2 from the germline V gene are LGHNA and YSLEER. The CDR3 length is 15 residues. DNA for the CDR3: TGCGCCAGCAGCCAAGAAGGAAGGGTGGGCGATACGCAGTATTTT. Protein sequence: CASSQEGRVGDTQYF.

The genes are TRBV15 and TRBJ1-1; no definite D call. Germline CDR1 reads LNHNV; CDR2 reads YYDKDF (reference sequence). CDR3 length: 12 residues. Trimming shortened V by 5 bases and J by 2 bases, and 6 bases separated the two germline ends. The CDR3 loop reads CATSGRNTEAFF. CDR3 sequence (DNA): TGTGCCACCAGCGGGAGAAACACTGAAGCTTTCTTT.

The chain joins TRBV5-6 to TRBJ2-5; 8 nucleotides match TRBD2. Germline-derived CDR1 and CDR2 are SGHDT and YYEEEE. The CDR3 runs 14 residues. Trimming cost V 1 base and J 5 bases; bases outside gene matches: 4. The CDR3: CASSLTAGAETQYF. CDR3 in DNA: TGTGCCAGCAGCTTGACAGCGGGGGCTGAGACCCAGTACTTC.

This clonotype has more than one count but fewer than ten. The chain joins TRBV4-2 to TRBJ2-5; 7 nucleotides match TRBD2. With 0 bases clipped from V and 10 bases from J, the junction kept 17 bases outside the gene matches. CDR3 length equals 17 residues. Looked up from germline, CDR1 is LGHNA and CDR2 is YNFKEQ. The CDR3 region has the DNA TGTGCCAGCAGCCAAGATTTTGGCGGGGGTCCCCGGGGGAGCCAGTACTTC. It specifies CASSQDFGGGPRGSQYF.

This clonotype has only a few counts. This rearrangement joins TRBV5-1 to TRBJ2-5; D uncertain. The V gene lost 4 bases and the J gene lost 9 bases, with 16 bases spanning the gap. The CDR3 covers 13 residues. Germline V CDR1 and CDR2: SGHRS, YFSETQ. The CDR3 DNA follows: TGCGCCAGCAGCCCGGGCTGGGAAGTCGCCCAGTACTTC. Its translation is CASSPGWEVAQYF.

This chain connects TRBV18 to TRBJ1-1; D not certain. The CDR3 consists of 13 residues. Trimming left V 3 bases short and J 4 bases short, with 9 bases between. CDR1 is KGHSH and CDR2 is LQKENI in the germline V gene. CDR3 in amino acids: CASSPRHGTEAFF. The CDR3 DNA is TGTGCCAGCTCACCGAGACATGGCACTGAAGCTTTCTTT.

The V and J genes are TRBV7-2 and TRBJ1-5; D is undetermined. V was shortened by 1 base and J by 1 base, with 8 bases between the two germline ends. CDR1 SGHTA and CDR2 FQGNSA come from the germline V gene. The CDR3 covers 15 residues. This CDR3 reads CASSLEGSSNQPQHF. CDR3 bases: TGTGCCAGCAGCTTAGAGGGCTCAAGCAATCAGCCCCAGCATTTT.

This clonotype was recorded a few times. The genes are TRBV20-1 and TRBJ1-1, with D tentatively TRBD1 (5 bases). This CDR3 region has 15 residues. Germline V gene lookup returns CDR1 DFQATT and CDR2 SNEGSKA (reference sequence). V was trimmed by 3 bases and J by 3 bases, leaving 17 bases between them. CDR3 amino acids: CSASQGSRLYTEAFF. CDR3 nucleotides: TGCAGTGCTAGTCAGGGAAGTAGGCTCTACACTGAAGCTTTCTTT.

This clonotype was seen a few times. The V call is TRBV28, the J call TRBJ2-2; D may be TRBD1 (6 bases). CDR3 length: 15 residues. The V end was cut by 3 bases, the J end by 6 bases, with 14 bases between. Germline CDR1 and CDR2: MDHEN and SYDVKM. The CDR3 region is CASSFTRGLSGELFF. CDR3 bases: TGTGCCAGCAGTTTCACCAGGGGCCTGTCCGGGGAGCTGTTTTTT.

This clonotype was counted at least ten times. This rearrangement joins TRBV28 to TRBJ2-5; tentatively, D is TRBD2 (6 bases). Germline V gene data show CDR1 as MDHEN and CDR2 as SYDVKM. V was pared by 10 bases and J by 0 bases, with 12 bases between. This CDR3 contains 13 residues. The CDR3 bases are TGTGCCATCGGAATAGCGGACCAAGAGACCCAGTACTTC. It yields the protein CAIGIADQETQYF.

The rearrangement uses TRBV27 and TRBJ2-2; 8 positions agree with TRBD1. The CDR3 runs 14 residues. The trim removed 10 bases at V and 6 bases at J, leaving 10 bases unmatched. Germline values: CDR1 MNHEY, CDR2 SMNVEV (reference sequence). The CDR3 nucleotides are TGTGCCACCAGGACAGGGCAAGGAGCCGGGGAGCTGTTTTTT. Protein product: CATRTGQGAGELFF.

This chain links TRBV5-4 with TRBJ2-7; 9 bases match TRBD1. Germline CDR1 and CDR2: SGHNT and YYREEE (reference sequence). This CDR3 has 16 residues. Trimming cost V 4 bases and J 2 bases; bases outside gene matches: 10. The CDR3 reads CASSPPPGTGTYEQYF. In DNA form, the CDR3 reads TGTGCCAGCAGCCCACCCCCCGGGACAGGGACCTACGAGCAGTACTTC.

CDR3 sequence (DNA): TGTGCCAGCAGGACGGCCGGGACAGTCGGTAATGAGCAGTTCTTC. Translation: CASRTAGTVGNEQFF. The J gene is TRBJ2-1, the V gene TRBV6-5, with 7 bases fitting TRBD1. The germline V gene encodes CDR1 MNHEY and CDR2 SVGAGI. The CDR3 spans 15 residues. With 6 bases clipped from V and 7 bases from J, the junction kept 12 bases outside the gene matches.

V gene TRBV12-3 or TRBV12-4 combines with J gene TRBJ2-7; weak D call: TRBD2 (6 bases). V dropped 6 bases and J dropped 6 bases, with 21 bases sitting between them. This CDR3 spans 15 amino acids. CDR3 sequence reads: CASSGLMGFDAEQYF. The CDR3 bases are TGTGCCAGCAGCGGACTAATGGGCTTCGACGCCGAGCAGTACTTC.

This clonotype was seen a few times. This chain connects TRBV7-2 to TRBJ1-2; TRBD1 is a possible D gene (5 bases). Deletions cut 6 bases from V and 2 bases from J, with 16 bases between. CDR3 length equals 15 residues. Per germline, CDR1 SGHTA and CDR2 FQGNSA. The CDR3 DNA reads TGTGCCAGCAGTTTAAGGTCCGGGGCCAACTATGGCTACACCTTC. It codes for CASSLRSGANYGYTF.

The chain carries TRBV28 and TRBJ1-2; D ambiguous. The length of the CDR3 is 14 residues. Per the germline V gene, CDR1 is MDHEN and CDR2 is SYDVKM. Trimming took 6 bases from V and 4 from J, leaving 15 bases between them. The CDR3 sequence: CASRSGGVGYGYTF. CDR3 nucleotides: TGTGCCAGCAGATCCGGTGGGGTTGGCTATGGCTACACCTTC.

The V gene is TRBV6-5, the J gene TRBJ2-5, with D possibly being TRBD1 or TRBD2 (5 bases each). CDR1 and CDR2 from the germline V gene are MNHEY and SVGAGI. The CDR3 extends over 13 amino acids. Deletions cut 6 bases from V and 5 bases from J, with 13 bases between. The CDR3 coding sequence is TGTGCCAGCAGAACCGGGGCCAGGGAGACCCAGTACTTC. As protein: CASRTGARETQYF.

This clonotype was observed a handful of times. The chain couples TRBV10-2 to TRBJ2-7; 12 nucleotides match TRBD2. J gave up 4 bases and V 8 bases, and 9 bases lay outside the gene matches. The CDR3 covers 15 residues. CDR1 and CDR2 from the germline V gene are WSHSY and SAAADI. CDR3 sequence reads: CASSSGGASKYEQYF. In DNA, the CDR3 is TGCGCCAGCTCTAGCGGGGGGGCTAGTAAGTACGAGCAGTACTTC.